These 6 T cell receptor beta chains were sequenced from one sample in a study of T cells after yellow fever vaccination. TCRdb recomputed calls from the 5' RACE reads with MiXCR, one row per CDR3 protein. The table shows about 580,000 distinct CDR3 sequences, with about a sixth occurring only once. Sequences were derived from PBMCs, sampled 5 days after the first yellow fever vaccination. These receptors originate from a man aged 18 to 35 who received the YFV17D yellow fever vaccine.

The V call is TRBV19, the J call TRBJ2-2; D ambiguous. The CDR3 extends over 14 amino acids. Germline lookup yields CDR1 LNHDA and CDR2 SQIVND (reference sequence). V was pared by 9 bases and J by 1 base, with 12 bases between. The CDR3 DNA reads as TGTGCCAGCCGCCTACTACTGAACACCGGGGAGCTGTTTTTT. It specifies CASRLLLNTGELFF.

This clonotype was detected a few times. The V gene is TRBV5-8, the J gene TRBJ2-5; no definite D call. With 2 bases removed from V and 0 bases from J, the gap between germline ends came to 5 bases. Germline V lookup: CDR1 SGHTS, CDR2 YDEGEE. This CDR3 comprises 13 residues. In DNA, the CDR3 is TGTGCCAGCAGCTTTCCCAACCAAGAGACCCAGTACTTC. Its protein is CASSFPNQETQYF.

CDR3 sequence (DNA): TGTGCCAGCTCACCACAGGCAAGACAAGCCAACGTCCTGACTTTC. It codes for CASSPQARQANVLTF. This chain uses TRBV18 with TRBJ2-6; no reliable D call. The ends were cut back, 1 base at V and 7 bases at J, with 11 bases in the middle. The CDR3 sequence is 15 residues long. The V gene's germline CDR1 is KGHSH and CDR2 LQKENI.

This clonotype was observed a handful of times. CDR3 sequence: CATRTRGPKADEQFF. The CDR3 region has the DNA TGTGCCACCCGAACGCGGGGTCCAAAAGCGGATGAGCAGTTCTTC. V usage is TRBV15 and J usage is TRBJ2-1; a weak D match, TRBD2 (6 bases). The germline V gene has CDR1 LNHNV and CDR2 YYDKDF (reference sequence). V was cut by 8 bases and J by 8 bases, with 22 bases left in between. The CDR3 is 15 amino acids.

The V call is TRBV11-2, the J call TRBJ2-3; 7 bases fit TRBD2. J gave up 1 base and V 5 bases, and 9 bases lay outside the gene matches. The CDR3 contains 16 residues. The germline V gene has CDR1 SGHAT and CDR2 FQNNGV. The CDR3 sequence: CASSRTLSGGTDTQYF. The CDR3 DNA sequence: TGTGCCAGCAGCCGGACCCTAAGCGGGGGCACAGATACGCAGTATTTT.

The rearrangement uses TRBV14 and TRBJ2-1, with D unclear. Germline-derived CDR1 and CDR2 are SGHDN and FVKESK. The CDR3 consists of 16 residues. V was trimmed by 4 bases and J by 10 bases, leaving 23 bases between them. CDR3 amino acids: CASSPRSAAVRREQFF. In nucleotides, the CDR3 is TGTGCCAGCAGCCCACGATCGGCGGCCGTTCGCAGAGAGCAGTTCTTC.